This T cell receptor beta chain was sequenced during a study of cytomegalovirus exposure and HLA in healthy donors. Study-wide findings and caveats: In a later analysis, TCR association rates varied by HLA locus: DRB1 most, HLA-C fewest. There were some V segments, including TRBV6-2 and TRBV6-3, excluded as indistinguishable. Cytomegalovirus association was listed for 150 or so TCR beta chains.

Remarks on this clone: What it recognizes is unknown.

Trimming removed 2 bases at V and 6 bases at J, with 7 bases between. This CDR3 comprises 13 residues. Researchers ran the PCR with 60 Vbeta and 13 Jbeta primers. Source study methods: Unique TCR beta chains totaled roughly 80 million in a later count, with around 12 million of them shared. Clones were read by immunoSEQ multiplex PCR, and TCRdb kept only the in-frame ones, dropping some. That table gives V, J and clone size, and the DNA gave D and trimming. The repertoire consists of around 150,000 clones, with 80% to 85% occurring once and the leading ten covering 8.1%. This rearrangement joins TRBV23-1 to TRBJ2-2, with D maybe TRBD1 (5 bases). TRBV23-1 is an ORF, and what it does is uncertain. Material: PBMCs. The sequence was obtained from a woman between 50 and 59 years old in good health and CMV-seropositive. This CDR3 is CASSQKGSGELFF. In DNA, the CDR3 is TGCGCCAGCAGTCAAAAGGGGTCCGGGGAGCTGTTTTTT.